The 29 T cell receptor beta chains below all came from one sample that was sequenced in a study of graft-versus-host responses after intestinal transplantation. Antigen specificity for these receptors is unknown. Profiled with immunoSEQ multiplex PCR; TCRdb holds only in-frame clones, not every one. The sample yields about 120,000 clones, 85% to 95% seen once. This specimen consisted of unstimulated CD4+ T cells sorted from spleen or lymph node cells, obtained before intestinal transplant. Receptor source: a human donor who received an intestinal transplant.

The V and J genes are TRBV18 and TRBJ1-5, with D perhaps matching TRBD1 (5 bases). Germline CDR1 reads KGHSH; CDR2 reads LQKENI. Trimming stripped 1 base from V and 1 base from J, with 11 bases between. This CDR3 contains 16 residues. In DNA form, the CDR3 reads TGTGCCAGCTCACCACGTCCGGGGACGAGCAATCAGCCCCAGCATTTT. As protein: CASSPRPGTSNQPQHF. Full variable domain (missing parts from reference TRBV18 and TRBJ1-5): NAGVMQNPRHLVRRRGQEARLRCSPMKGHSHVYWYRQLPEEGLKFMVYLQKENIIDESGMPKERFSAEFPKEGPSILRIQQVVRGDSAAYFCASSPRPGTSNQPQHFGDGTRLSIL.

The sample holds one count of this clone. The chain recombines TRBV5-1 with TRBJ1-3, with D possibly being TRBD1 (6 bases). CDR1 is SGHRS and CDR2 is YFSETQ in the germline V gene. Trimming removed 4 bases at V and 0 bases at J, with 11 bases between. The CDR3 spans 15 residues. This CDR3 reads CASSTGQTSGNTIYF. CDR3 bases: TGCGCCAGCAGCACGGGACAAACCTCTGGAAACACCATATATTTT.

This sequence joins TRBV6-5 and TRBJ2-3; weak D call: TRBD2 (5 bases). Germline CDR1 reads MNHEY; CDR2 reads SVGAGI. CDR3 size: 14 residues. V was cut by 2 bases and J by 0 bases, with 6 bases left in between. CDR3 protein: CASSYGGSTDTQYF. The CDR3 region has the DNA TGTGCCAGCAGTTACGGCGGGAGCACAGATACGCAGTATTTT.

V gene TRBV12-5 combines with J gene TRBJ2-3; D remains unclear. CDR1 and CDR2 (germline): LGHNT, FRNRAP. The ends were cut back, 6 bases at V and 5 bases at J, with 15 bases in the middle. The length of the CDR3 is 14 residues. CDR3 protein: CASGTDGVRDTQYF. In DNA form, the CDR3 reads TGTGCTAGTGGAACAGACGGCGTGAGAGATACGCAGTATTTT.

V and J are TRBV6-5 and TRBJ1-2; D possibly corresponds to TRBD1 (5 bases). Trimming stripped 11 bases from V and 4 bases from J, with 17 bases between. The CDR3 is made up of 13 amino acids. In germline, CDR1 is MNHEY, CDR2 SVGAGI. The CDR3 coding sequence is TGTGCCGGAACCCCAGGGCCCGGCTATGGCTACACCTTC. As protein: CAGTPGPGYGYTF.

V gene TRBV30 combines with J gene TRBJ2-3, with 10 bases lining up with TRBD1. Germline trimming cut 5 bases from V and 4 bases from J; bases unmatched to any gene: 18. This CDR3 spans 18 amino acids. Germline values: CDR1 GTSNPN, CDR2 SVGIG (reference sequence). The CDR3 reads CAWGHKLWSGTGADTQYF. CDR3 bases: TGTGCCTGGGGCCACAAACTCTGGAGCGGGACAGGGGCAGATACGCAGTATTTT.

The chain joins TRBV29-1 to TRBJ2-6, with a possible D match to TRBD1 (5 bases). The CDR3 totals 15 residues. Germline V lookup: CDR1 SQVTM, CDR2 ANQGSEA. Trimming stripped 4 bases from V and 0 bases from J, with 10 bases between. CDR3 sequence (DNA): TGCAGCGTTGGGACAATCGTCTCTGGGGCCAACGTCCTGACTTTC. Protein: CSVGTIVSGANVLTF.

The chain joins TRBV2 to TRBJ2-1; 7 nucleotides agree with TRBD2. The ends lost 6 bases at V and 14 bases at J; junction bases unmatched: 10. CDR1 is SNHLY, CDR2 FYNNEI, per germline. The CDR3 consists of 12 residues. The CDR3 coding sequence is TGTGCCAGCAGGGGGGGAGGGGAGGTGGAGTTCTTC. Its translation: CASRGGGEVEFF.

The rearrangement uses TRBV6-5 and TRBJ1-1; D is undetermined. CDR1 and CDR2 from the germline V gene are MNHEY and SVGAGI. The CDR3 extends over 16 amino acids. Trimming left V 3 bases short and J 1 base short, with 15 bases between. The CDR3 loop reads CASSYLAGKRNTEAFF. For the CDR3, the DNA is TGTGCCAGCAGTTATTTAGCCGGGAAAAGGAACACTGAAGCTTTCTTT.

CDR3 residues: CASSFPGGPETQYF. The CDR3 DNA reads TGTGCCAGCAGTTTCCCAGGGGGCCCTGAGACCCAGTACTTC. J is TRBJ2-5 and V is TRBV28; 8 bases are shared with TRBD1. The trim removed 3 bases at V and 5 bases at J, leaving 5 bases unmatched. CDR1 is MDHEN and CDR2 is SYDVKM in the germline V gene. The CDR3 extends over 14 amino acids. The entire variable domain, with the rest obtained from reference TRBV28 and TRBJ2-5, is as follows: DVKVTQSSRYLVKRTGEKVFLECVQDMDHENMFWYRQDPGLGLRLIYFSYDVKMKEKGDIPEGYSVSREKKERFSLILESASTNQTSMYLCASSFPGGPETQYFGPGTRLLVL.

This chain links TRBV9 with TRBJ2-1; 9 nucleotides align to TRBD2. Germline assignment: CDR1 SGDLS and CDR2 YYNGEE. This CDR3 contains 17 residues. With V trimmed by 1 base and J by 1 base, 6 bases remained unmatched. CDR3 coding DNA: TGTGCCAGCAGCGTATGGGATAGCGGGAGTTCCTACAATGAGCAGTTCTTC. Translating it yields CASSVWDSGSSYNEQFF.

This clone was seen only once. The chain combines TRBV5-1 with TRBJ2-7; 8 bases are a match to TRBD1. J was trimmed by 1 base and V by 3 bases; bases with no gene match: 6. Germline V gene lookup returns CDR1 SGHRS and CDR2 YFSETQ. The CDR3 consists of 15 residues. The CDR3 DNA reads TGCGCCAGCAGCTGGACAGGGTCGAAGTCCTACGAGCAGTACTTC. This encodes CASSWTGSKSYEQYF.

The chain combines TRBV6-5 with TRBJ2-7, with D possibly matching TRBD2 (6 bases). CDR3 length equals 14 residues. Germline CDR1 reads MNHEY; CDR2 reads SVGAGI. Trimming pared 2 bases from V and 3 bases from J, leaving 11 bases between. The CDR3 sequence: CASSYGGSLYEQYF. As DNA, the CDR3 is TGTGCCAGCAGTTACGGGGGGTCCCTCTACGAGCAGTACTTC.

The V and J genes are TRBV6-6 and TRBJ2-7; 10 bases fit TRBD2. J was trimmed by 7 bases and V by 6 bases; bases with no gene match: 12. Germline V gene lookup returns CDR1 MNHNY and CDR2 SVGAGI (reference sequence). The CDR3 has 15 residues. The CDR3, as DNA: TGTGCCAGCAGACCCCCTAGCGGGAGCGTGGGGGAGCAGTACTTC. It specifies CASRPPSGSVGEQYF.

The rearrangement uses TRBV7-9 and TRBJ2-6; either TRBD1 or TRBD2 may fit D (5 bases each). This CDR3 has 17 amino acids. Germline assignment: CDR1 SEHNR and CDR2 FQNEAQ (reference sequence). Trimming cost V 5 bases and J 0 bases, with 14 bases left between them. Written as DNA, the CDR3 is TGTGCCAGCAGCACCCGGGGCTCCAACTCTGGGGCCAACGTCCTGACTTTC. Protein sequence: CASSTRGSNSGANVLTF.

The V gene is TRBV7-8, the J gene TRBJ2-7; 8 bases line up with TRBD2. CDR1 SGHVS and CDR2 FQNEAQ come from the germline V gene. V lost 5 bases to trimming and J lost 5 bases; unmatched junction nucleotides: 8. CDR3 length: 14 residues. DNA of the CDR3: TGTGCCAGCAGCCCCGGGGGGGGGCGGCACGAGCAGTACTTC. As protein: CASSPGGGRHEQYF. Full variable domain (rest looked up from reference TRBV7-8 and TRBJ2-7): GAGVSQSPRYKVAKRGQDVALRCDPISGHVSLFWYQQALGQGPEFLTYFQNEAQLDKSGLPSDRFFAERPEGSVSTLKIQRTQQEDSAVYLCASSPGGGRHEQYFGPGTRLTVT.

The chain employs TRBV29-1 and TRBJ2-1; D ambiguous. Trimming took off 4 bases at V and 1 base at J, with 11 bases between the two ends. Per the germline V gene, CDR1 is SQVTM and CDR2 is ANQGSEA. The CDR3 has 14 residues. CDR3 in DNA: TGCAGCGTTGGGACGGTCCATTCCTACAATGAGCAGTTCTTC. The encoded protein is CSVGTVHSYNEQFF.

The rearrangement joins TRBV28 to TRBJ2-7; possibly TRBD2 for D (6 bases). The CDR3 is 15 amino acids. Trimming stripped 4 bases from V and 0 bases from J, with 13 bases between. Germline V gives CDR1 MDHEN, CDR2 SYDVKM. The CDR3 loop is CASSSGTGYSYEQYF. DNA of the CDR3: TGTGCCAGCAGTTCCGGGACTGGCTACTCCTACGAGCAGTACTTC.

The chain links TRBV27 to TRBJ2-7; 7 bases agree with TRBD2. CDR3 size: 14 residues. Looked up from germline, CDR1 is MNHEY and CDR2 is SMNVEV (reference sequence). The trim removed 3 bases at V and 4 bases at J, leaving 6 bases unmatched. This chain's CDR3 is CASSFSSGVYEQYF. CDR3 nucleotides: TGTGCCAGCAGTTTCTCTAGCGGAGTATACGAGCAGTACTTC.

A word on this clone: This sample also contains other DNA sequences that code for the same CDR3. The genes are TRBV19 and TRBJ2-5; the D gene is possibly TRBD1 (5 bases). This CDR3 is built from 12 residues. Germline-derived CDR1 and CDR2 are LNHDA and SQIVND (reference sequence). Trimming left V 3 bases short and J 4 bases short, with 6 bases between. The CDR3 DNA is TGTGCCAGTAGTATTAGGGGAGAGACCCAGTACTTC. This sequence encodes CASSIRGETQYF.

The V call is TRBV7-3, the J call TRBJ2-7; 7 bases match TRBD1. CDR1 is SGHTA, CDR2 FQGTGA, per germline. V shed 5 bases and J 3 bases; nucleotides not matched to a gene: 7. CDR3 length equals 14 residues. CDR3 region: CASSLNRDSYEQYF. The CDR3 region has the DNA TGTGCCAGCAGCCTCAACCGGGACAGCTACGAGCAGTACTTC.

This clone was detected only a few times. The CDR3 coding sequence is TGTGCCACCCGGCGGCTTTCTAACTATGGCTACACCTTC. Its protein is CATRRLSNYGYTF. The genes are TRBV19 and TRBJ1-2; no reliable D call. The CDR3 is 13 residues long. CDR1 and CDR2 (germline): LNHDA, SQIVND (reference sequence). The V end lost 10 bases, the J end lost 0 bases, and 12 bases lay between the germline ends.

In DNA, the CDR3 is TGTGCCAGCCGCAGTCCAGGGAACTCGAACACTGAAGCTTTCTTT. As protein: CASRSPGNSNTEAFF. The chain couples TRBV6-5 to TRBJ1-1, with D possibly matching TRBD1 (5 bases). The CDR3 totals 15 residues. Germline V CDR1 and CDR2: MNHEY, SVGAGI. Trimming left V 8 bases short and J 1 base short, with 17 bases between.

The chain joins TRBV7-9 to TRBJ1-5; 8 nucleotides match TRBD1. Germline lookup yields CDR1 SEHNR and CDR2 FQNEAQ (reference sequence). V lost 5 bases, J lost 2 bases, and 11 bases stayed unmatched. The CDR3 contains 17 residues. The CDR3: CASSHGQGGSGNQPQHF. The DNA for the CDR3 is TGTGCCAGCAGCCACGGACAGGGCGGATCCGGCAATCAGCCCCAGCATTTT.

The V and J genes are TRBV6-5 and TRBJ2-7; tentative D call: TRBD1 (6 bases). Germline CDR1 and CDR2: MNHEY and SVGAGI. This CDR3 has 13 residues. Trimming removed 5 bases at V and 7 bases at J, with 15 bases between. The CDR3 nucleotides read TGTGCCAGCAGTGGGACACGGTCGGATGAGCAGTACTTC. It codes for CASSGTRSDEQYF.

This chain joins TRBV27 and TRBJ2-6; possibly TRBD1 for D (6 bases). V was clipped by 1 base and J by 0 bases, with 10 bases between them. Looked up from germline, CDR1 is MNHEY and CDR2 is SMNVEV (reference sequence). The CDR3 has 17 amino acids. The DNA for the CDR3 is TGTGCCAGCAGTTTATTCCCACAGGGCTCTGGGGCCAACGTCCTGACTTTC. This gives the protein CASSLFPQGSGANVLTF.

The chain uses TRBV2 and TRBJ1-1, with 7 bases matching TRBD1. The CDR3 is 15 residues long. Germline trimming cut 5 bases from V and 0 bases from J; bases unmatched to any gene: 6. Germline CDR1 SNHLY, CDR2 FYNNEI. This CDR3 is CASSLDRTMNTEAFF. The CDR3, as DNA: TGTGCCAGCAGTTTGGACAGGACGATGAACACTGAAGCTTTCTTT.

The CDR3 sequence is CASSRSGLFNEQFF. In nucleotides, the CDR3 is TGTGCCAGCAGCAGAAGCGGGCTTTTCAATGAGCAGTTCTTC. V usage is TRBV7-6 and J usage is TRBJ2-1; D is perhaps TRBD2 (6 bases). The germline gives CDR1 SGHVS, CDR2 FNYEAQ. The CDR3 extends over 14 amino acids. Trimming left V 5 bases short and J 6 bases short, with 14 bases between. The full variable domain, with the rest looked up from reference TRBV7-6 and TRBJ2-1, is GAGVSQSPRYKVTKRGQDVALRCDPISGHVSLYWYRQALGQGPEFLTYFNYEAQQDKSGLPNDRFSAERPEGSISTLTIQRTEQRDSAMYRCASSRSGLFNEQFFGPGTRLTVL.

The chain is built from TRBV5-1 and TRBJ2-5; D call uncertain. CDR3 length: 12 residues. V was trimmed by 4 bases and J by 3 bases, leaving 7 bases between them. CDR1 is SGHRS, CDR2 YFSETQ, per germline. CDR3 in amino acids: CASSLYEETQYF. The DNA for the CDR3 is TGCGCCAGCAGCCTGTACGAAGAGACCCAGTACTTC.